The clone carrying this TCR beta chain is a singleton in its sample. This entry belongs to a study of shared clonotypes between healthy human individuals. With V trimmed by 4 bases and J by 0 bases, 4 bases remained unmatched. The CDR3 has 15 amino acids. Germline V gene sequence: CDR1 GTSNPN, CDR2 SVGIG (reference sequence). The data were produced by immunoSEQ multiplex PCR, yet TCRdb's version contains in-frame clones alone and is incomplete. The sample lists a few million clones, 85% to 95% seen once, with 0.3% to 0.45% in the top ten. The TCR originated in a man between 18 and 29 years old in good health. Some clones in this sample may be carry-over from other donors' samples. The sample was naive CD4+ T cells from PBMCs. Subset given: CD45RA+ positively selected. The rearrangement links TRBV30 to TRBJ2-1, with 9 bases aligning to TRBD2. The CDR3 here is CAWTSGIASYNEQFF. The CDR3, as DNA: TGTGCCTGGACTAGCGGGATCGCCTCCTACAATGAGCAGTTCTTC.